A selection of T cell receptor beta chains follows, all from one sample in a study of blood T cell repertoires in COVID-19. TCRdb's copy holds only in-frame clones and misses some; the assay was immunoSEQ multiplex PCR. The sample includes 100,000 to 150,000 clones, 90% to 95% of them seen just once. The sequenced sample was peripheral blood. These TCRs come from a man in his fifties with COVID-19, enrolled during active disease. CDR3s include the opening cysteine and the closing phenylalanine or tryptophan. The D gene is left open where the match is weak. Clone size appears in some rows only: once, few, many, or a class for an expanded clone.

v_gene	abundance	d_gene	j_gene	CDR3nt	CDR3aa
TRBV27	.	TRBD2	TRBJ2-3	TGTGCCAGCAGTTTCCGTCCGGGACTAGCGGGATCCTCTAGCACAGATACGCAGTATTTT	CASSFRPGLAGSSSTDTQYF
TRBV5-1	.	TRBD1	TRBJ2-7	TGCGCCAGCAGAGAGACAGGGGGCTCCTACGAGCAGTACTTC	CASRETGGSYEQYF
TRBV13	once	.	TRBJ1-6	TGTGCCAGCAGGTCGGGGAGCTATAATTCACCCCTCCACTTT	CASRSGSYNSPLHF
TRBV21-1	.	.	TRBJ1-5	TGTGCCAGCAGCCCACGGAGGTATCAGCCCCAGCATTTT	CASSPRRYQPQHF
TRBV5-1	.	TRBD2	TRBJ2-5	TGCGCCAGCAGCTTGGATGGACTAGCGGGAGAACAAGAGACCCAGTACTTC	CASSLDGLAGEQETQYF
TRBV7-9	.	.	TRBJ2-7	TGTGCCAGCAGCTTAGCAGGACTGCTATCCTACGAGCAGTACTTC	CASSLAGLLSYEQYF
TRBV5-1	.	TRBD2	TRBJ2-1	TGCGCCAGCAGCGGAGGACTAGCTGTCAATGAGCAGTTCTTC	CASSGGLAVNEQFF
TRBV6-5	.	.	TRBJ2-2	TGTGCCAGCAGTTACGGGGGGAGGTTTGTCGGGGAGCTGTTTTTT	CASSYGGRFVGELFF
TRBV10-3	.	TRBD2	TRBJ2-7	TGTGCCGTAGGGACTAGCGGGGCCTACGAGCAGTACTTC	CAVGTSGAYEQYF
TRBV6-5	.	.	TRBJ1-3	TGTGCCAGCAGTTACGGGGGCAGCTCTGGAAACACCATATATTTT	CASSYGGSSGNTIYF
TRBV28	.	TRBD2	TRBJ2-7	TGTGCCAGCAGGTTAGCGGGAGGGAACTACGAGCAGTACTTC	CASRLAGGNYEQYF
TRBV7-3	few	.	TRBJ2-1	TGTGCCAGCAGCTTAACCGGTGTCAATGAGCAGTTCTTC	CASSLTGVNEQFF
TRBV5-1	.	TRBD2	TRBJ2-1	TGCGCCAGCAGCTTGTTGTCTAGCGGGAGTTTCAACAATGAGCAGTTCTTC	CASSLLSSGSFNNEQFF
TRBV27	.	TRBD2	TRBJ2-7	TGTGCCAGCGGGACTAGCGGTGCCCTAACGGGGGGGGAGCAGTACTTC	CASGTSGALTGGEQYF
TRBV5-1	.	.	TRBJ2-1	TGCGCCAGCAGCATAAACAGGTTACCAGAGGAGCAGTTCTTC	CASSINRLPEEQFF
TRBV7-3	.	TRBD1	TRBJ2-7	TGTGCCAGCAGCTTAACGGGGACAGGGAGCGAGCAGTACTTC	CASSLTGTGSEQYF
TRBV24-1	.	.	TRBJ2-3	TGTGCCACCAGTGATCCCGGACAGAGCACAGATACGCAGTATTTT	CATSDPGQSTDTQYF
TRBV7-2	.	.	TRBJ2-1	TGTGCCAGCAGCTTAAATACTGACAATGAGCAGTTCTTC	CASSLNTDNEQFF
TRBV29-1	.	TRBD1	TRBJ2-7	TGCAGCGTCACCGGTGGGACAGTAGCCTACGAGCAGTACTTC	CSVTGGTVAYEQYF
TRBV6-5	.	TRBD1	TRBJ1-1	TGTGCCAGCAGTTACTCTCTGACAGGGGGGAACACTGAAGCTTTCTTT	CASSYSLTGGNTEAFF
TRBV5-1	.	TRBD2	TRBJ2-5	TGCGCCAGCAGCTCGGATAGCGGGAGACGGGAGACCCAGTACTTC	CASSSDSGRRETQYF
TRBV7-9	.	.	TRBJ1-1	TGTGCCAGCAGCCCCCCGGGAGGCCCCGGTGGCACTGAAGCTTTCTTT	CASSPPGGPGGTEAFF
TRBV5-4	.	.	TRBJ2-3	TGTGCCAGCAGCCCCGGAGGGGCAACGGATACGCAGTATTTT	CASSPGGATDTQYF
TRBV6-5	.	TRBD1	TRBJ2-5	TGTGCCAGCAGTTTGGACAGGGGGCGGGAGACCCAGTACTTC	CASSLDRGRETQYF
TRBV30	.	.	TRBJ2-2	TGTGCCTGGGGTAGGCGGACCGGGGAGCTGTTTTTT	CAWGRRTGELFF
TRBV3-1/TRBV3-2	.	.	TRBJ1-2	TGTGCCAGCAGCCAAGCGGGCTATGGCTACACCTTC	CASSQAGYGYTF
TRBV20-1	.	TRBD1	TRBJ1-2	TGCAGGACAGGGGATGGCTACACCTTC	CRTGDGYTF
TRBV29-1	once	.	TRBJ1-4	TGCAGCGTTGCTAGTGGAGAAAAACTGTTTTTT	CSVASGEKLFF
TRBV6-5	.	.	TRBJ2-1	TGTGCCAGCCAAATTCAGACTAGCTCCTACAATGAGCAGTTCTTC	CASQIQTSSYNEQFF
TRBV30	.	TRBD1	TRBJ2-7	TGTGCCTGGAGTTTAGCAGGGGGCGGCGAGCAGTACTTC	CAWSLAGGGEQYF
TRBV28	.	TRBD1	TRBJ1-1	TGTGCCAGCAGTTATGGCGGACAGGGGAACACTGAAGCTTTCTTT	CASSYGGQGNTEAFF
TRBV28	.	TRBD1	TRBJ2-1	TGTGCCAGCAGGGGGACAGGGGGCTTAAGGGATGAGCAGTTCTTC	CASRGTGGLRDEQFF
TRBV28	.	.	TRBJ2-5	TGTGCCAGCAGCCAAAGGGGAGAGACCCAGTACTTC	CASSQRGETQYF
TRBV5-6	.	.	TRBJ2-2	TGTGCCAGCAGCTCTGAGGTTGACACCGGGGAGCTGTTTTTT	CASSSEVDTGELFF
TRBV18	.	TRBD1	TRBJ2-3	TGTGCCAGCTCACCGGGACAGGGAGGAGATACGCAGTATTTT	CASSPGQGGDTQYF
TRBV5-4	.	TRBD2	TRBJ2-5	TGTGCCAGCAGCTCCCGGGTGGCGGGAGGGGAGACCCAGTACTTC	CASSSRVAGGETQYF
TRBV5-4	.	TRBD2	TRBJ2-1	TGTGCCAGCAGCTTGGGACTAGCGGGAGGAGGCAATGAGCAGTTCTTC	CASSLGLAGGGNEQFF
TRBV19	.	TRBD1	TRBJ1-5	TGTGCCAGTAGTCGGACAGGGGGGCAGCCCCAGCATTTT	CASSRTGGQPQHF
TRBV2	.	TRBD1	TRBJ2-7	TGTGCCACCGTACAGGGGGCCACCTACGAGCAGTACTTC	CATVQGATYEQYF
TRBV27	.	TRBD1	TRBJ2-7	TGTGCCAGCAGTTTGTTCGAGGGGGCATCCTACGAGCAGTACTTC	CASSLFEGASYEQYF
TRBV18	.	.	TRBJ2-5	TGTGCCAGCTCACCACCAAGTACTCAAGAGACCCAGTACTTC	CASSPPSTQETQYF
TRBV19	.	TRBD1	TRBJ2-1	TGTGCCAGTAGTATGAGACCCCCGGGACAGGGGACCTACAATGAGCAGTTCTTC	CASSMRPPGQGTYNEQFF
TRBV6-6	.	.	TRBJ2-1	TGTGCCAGCAGCCAGGGACTTATGAGCTCCTACAATGAGCAGTTCTTC	CASSQGLMSSYNEQFF
TRBV24-1	.	.	TRBJ2-5	TGTGCCACCAGTGACACCAACAGGGAGACCCAGTACTTC	CATSDTNRETQYF
TRBV9	.	TRBD2	TRBJ2-3	TGTGCCAGCAGCGCCAGAGGACTAGCGGGAGACCTCTTCGGCACAGATACGCAGTATTTT	CASSARGLAGDLFGTDTQYF